Below, one T cell receptor (beta chain) is given with its context. This entry is derived from a study of blood T cell repertoires in COVID-19. The CDR3 totals 15 residues. Germline assignment: CDR1 KGHSH and CDR2 LQKENI. The V and J ends lost 4 bases and 3 bases, in that order; junction bases with no gene match: 7. This table comes from immunoSEQ multiplex PCR, and its TCRdb copy is limited to in-frame clones, with some not included. The data show approximately 170,000 clones, around 83% seen once. V is TRBV18 and J is TRBJ2-7; the match to TRBD1 covers 9 bases. The receptor was isolated from a woman in her 70s with COVID-19, enrolled during active disease. The sample comprised peripheral blood. Here the CDR3 DNA reads TGTGCCAGCTCACAAGGGACAGGGACAAACTACGAGCAGTACTTC. Encoded protein: CASSQGTGTNYEQYF.